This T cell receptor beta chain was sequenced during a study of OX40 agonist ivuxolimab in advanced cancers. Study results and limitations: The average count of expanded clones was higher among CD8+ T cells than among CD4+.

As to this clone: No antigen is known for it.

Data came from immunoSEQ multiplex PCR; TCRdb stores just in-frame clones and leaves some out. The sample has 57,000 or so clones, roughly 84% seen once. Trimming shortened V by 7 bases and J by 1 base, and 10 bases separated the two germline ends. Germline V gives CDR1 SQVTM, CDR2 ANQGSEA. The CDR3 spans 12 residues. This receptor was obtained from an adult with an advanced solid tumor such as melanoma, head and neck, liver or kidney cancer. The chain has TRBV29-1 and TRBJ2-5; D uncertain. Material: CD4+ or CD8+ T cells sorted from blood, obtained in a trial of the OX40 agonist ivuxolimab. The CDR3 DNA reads TGCAGCGGGCAGTGGGGCCAAGAGACCCAGTACTTC. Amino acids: CSGQWGQETQYF. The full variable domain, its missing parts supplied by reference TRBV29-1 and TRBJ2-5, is SAVISQKPSRDICQRGTSLTIQCQVDSQVTMMFWYRQQPGQSLTLIATANQGSEATYESGFVIDKFPISRPNLTFSTLTVSNMSPEDSSIYLCSGQWGQETQYFGPGTRLLVL.